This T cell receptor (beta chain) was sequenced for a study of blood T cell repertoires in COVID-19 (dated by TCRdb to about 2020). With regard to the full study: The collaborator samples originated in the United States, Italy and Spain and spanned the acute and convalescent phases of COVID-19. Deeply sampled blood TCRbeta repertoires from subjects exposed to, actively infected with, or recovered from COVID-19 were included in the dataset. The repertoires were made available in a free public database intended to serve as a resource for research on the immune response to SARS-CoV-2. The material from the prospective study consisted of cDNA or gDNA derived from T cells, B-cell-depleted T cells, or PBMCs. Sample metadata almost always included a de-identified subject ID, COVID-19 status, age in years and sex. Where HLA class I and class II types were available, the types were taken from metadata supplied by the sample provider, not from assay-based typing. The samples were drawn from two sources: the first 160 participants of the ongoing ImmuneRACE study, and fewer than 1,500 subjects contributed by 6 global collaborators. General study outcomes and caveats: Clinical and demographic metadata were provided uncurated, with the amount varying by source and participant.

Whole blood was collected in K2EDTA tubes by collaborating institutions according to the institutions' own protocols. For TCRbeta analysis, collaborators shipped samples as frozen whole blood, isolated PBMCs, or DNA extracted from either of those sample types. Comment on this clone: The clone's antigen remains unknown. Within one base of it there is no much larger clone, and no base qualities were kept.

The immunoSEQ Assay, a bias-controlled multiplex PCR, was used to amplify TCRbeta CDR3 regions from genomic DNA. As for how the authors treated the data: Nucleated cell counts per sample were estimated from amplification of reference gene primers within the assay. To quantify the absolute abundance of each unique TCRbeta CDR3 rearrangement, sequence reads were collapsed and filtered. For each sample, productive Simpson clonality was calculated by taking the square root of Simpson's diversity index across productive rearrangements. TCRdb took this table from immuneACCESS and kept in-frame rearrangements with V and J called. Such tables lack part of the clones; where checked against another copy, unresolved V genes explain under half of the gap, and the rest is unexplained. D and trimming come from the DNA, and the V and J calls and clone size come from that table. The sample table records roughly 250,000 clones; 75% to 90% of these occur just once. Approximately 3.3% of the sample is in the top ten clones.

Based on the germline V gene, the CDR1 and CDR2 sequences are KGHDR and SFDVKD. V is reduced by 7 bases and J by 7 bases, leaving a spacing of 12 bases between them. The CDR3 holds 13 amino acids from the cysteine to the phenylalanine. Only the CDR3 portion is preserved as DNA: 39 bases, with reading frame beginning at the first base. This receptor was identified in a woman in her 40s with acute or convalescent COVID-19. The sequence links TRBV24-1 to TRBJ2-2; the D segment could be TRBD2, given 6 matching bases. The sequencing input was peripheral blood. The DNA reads TGTGCCACCAGCCCCAGGGAGGACGGGGAGCTGTTTTTT. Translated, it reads CATSPREDGELFF.